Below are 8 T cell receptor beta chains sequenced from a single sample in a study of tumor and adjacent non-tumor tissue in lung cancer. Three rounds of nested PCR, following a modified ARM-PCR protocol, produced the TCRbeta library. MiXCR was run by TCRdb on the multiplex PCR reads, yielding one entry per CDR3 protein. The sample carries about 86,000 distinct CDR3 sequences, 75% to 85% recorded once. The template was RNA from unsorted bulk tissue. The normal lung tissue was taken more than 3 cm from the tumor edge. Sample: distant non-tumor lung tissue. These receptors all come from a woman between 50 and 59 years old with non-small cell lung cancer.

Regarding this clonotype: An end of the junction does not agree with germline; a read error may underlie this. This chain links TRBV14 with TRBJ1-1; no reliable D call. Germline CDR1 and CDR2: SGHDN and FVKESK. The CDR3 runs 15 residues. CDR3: CASNFRASANTEVFF. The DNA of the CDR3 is TGTGCCAGTAATTTCCGGGCCAGTGCGAACACTGAAGTTTTCTTT.

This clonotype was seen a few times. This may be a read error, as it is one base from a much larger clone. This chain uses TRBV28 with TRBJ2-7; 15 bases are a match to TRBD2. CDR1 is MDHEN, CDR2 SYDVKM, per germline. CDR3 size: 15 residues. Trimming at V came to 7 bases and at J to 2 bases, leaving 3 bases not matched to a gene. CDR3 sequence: CASKGLAGGPYEQYF. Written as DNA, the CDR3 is TGTGCCAGCAAGGGACTAGCGGGAGGCCCCTACGAGCAGTACTTC.

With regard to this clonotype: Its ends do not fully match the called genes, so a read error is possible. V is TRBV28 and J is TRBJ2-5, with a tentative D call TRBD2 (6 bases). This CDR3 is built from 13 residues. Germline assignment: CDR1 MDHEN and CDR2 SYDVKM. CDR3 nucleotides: TGTGTCAGCAGCAGGACTATTCAAGAGACCCAGTACTTC. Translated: CVSSRTIQETQYF.

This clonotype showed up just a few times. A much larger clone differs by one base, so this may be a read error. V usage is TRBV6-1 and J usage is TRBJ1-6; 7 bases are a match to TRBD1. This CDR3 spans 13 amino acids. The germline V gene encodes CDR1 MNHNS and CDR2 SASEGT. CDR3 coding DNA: TGTGCCAGCGGGGACAGTCGAGGTTCACCCCTCCCCTTT. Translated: CASGDSRGSPLPF.

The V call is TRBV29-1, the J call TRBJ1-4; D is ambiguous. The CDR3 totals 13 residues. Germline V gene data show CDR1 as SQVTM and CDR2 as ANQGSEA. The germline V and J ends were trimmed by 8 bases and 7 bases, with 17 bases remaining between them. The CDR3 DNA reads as TGCAGCCTTGCCCCCGGAGAGGGTGAAAAACTGTTTTTT. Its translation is CSLAPGEGEKLFF.

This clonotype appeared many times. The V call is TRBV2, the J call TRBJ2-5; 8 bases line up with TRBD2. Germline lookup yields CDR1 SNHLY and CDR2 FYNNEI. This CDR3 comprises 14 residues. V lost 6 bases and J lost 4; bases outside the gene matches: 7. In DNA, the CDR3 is TGTGCCAGCAGGACTCGTCGGGGGGGAGAGACCCAGTACTTC. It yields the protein CASRTRRGGETQYF. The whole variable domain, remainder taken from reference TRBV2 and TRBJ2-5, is EPEVTQTPSHQVTQMGQEVILRCVPISNHLYFYWYRQILGQKVEFLVSFYNNEISEKSEIFDDQFSVERPDGSNFTLKIRSTKLEDSAMYFCASRTRRGGETQYFGPGTRLLVL.

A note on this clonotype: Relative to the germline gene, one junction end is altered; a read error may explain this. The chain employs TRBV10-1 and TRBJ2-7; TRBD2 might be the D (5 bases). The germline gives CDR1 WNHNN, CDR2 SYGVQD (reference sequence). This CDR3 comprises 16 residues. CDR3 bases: TGCGCCAGCAGTGACTCAACCCTCCCAGGTCCCTACGAGCGGTATTTC. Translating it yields CASSDSTLPGPYERYF.

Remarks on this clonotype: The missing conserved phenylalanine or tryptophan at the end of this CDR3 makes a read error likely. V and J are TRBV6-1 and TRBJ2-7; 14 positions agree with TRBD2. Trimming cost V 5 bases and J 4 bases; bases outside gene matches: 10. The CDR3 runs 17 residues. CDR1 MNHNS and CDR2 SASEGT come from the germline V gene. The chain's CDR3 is CASSTGTSGRQSYEQYY. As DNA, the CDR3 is TGTGCCAGCAGTACCGGGACTAGCGGGAGACAGTCATACGAGCAGTACTAC.